This entry concerns a single T cell receptor beta chain. Its antigen is unknown. Per-nucleotide qualities are absent, and no much larger clonotype sits a single base away. Participants in the prospective study were aged roughly 18 to 95 years, lived in 20 to 25 United States geographic areas, and enrolled through a virtual design. In the prospective study, participants were assigned to cohorts based on the clinical history participants reported in a screening survey and a study questionnaire. For ImmuneRACE Cohort 3, a participant was defined as recovered based on two consecutive negative NP/OP PCR tests, clearance by a healthcare professional, or resolution of symptoms. Mobile phlebotomists in the prospective study collected whole blood, serum and a nasopharyngeal or oropharyngeal swab from every participant. Prospective study participants could optionally give additional blood draws and questionnaires over a roughly 2-month period. Blood samples from the prospective study were shipped frozen or at room temperature prior to DNA extraction.

These data come from a study of blood T cell repertoires in COVID-19 (dated by TCRdb to the early 2020s). At the level of the whole study: Collaborator samples came from the United States, Italy and Spain and covered acute and convalescent phases of COVID-19. The sample metadata nearly always contained a de-identified subject ID, COVID-19 status, age in years and sex. The samples were drawn from the first 160 participants of the ongoing ImmuneRACE study and from some 1,300 subjects provided by 6 global collaborators. The prospective study material was composed of cDNA or gDNA derived from T cells, B-cell-depleted T cells, or PBMCs. The dataset comprised deeply sampled blood TCRbeta repertoires from subjects exposed to, actively infected with, or recovered from COVID-19. The repertoires were released in a freely available public database meant as a resource for research on the immune response to SARS-CoV-2. Where available, HLA class I and class II types were taken from metadata supplied by the sample provider and were not determined by assay-based typing.

TCRbeta CDR3 regions were amplified from genomic DNA by means of the immunoSEQ Assay, a bias-controlled multiplex PCR. Per the source publication's procedure: Nucleated cell counts per sample were estimated from amplification of reference gene primers within the assay. Sequence reads were collapsed and filtered to measure the absolute abundance of every unique TCRbeta CDR3 rearrangement. For each sample, productive Simpson clonality was calculated as the square root of Simpson's diversity index over productive rearrangements. Imported from immuneACCESS, the table was reduced by TCRdb to in-frame sequences with V and J called. These copies leave out some clones; in studies compared against another copy, an unresolved V gene accounts for under half, and the cause of the remainder is not known. The DNA was the basis for D and trimming; V, J and clone size are from that table. This sample gives fewer than 350,000 clones in total; approximately 91% of them show up just once. The ten top clones hold roughly 5% of the sample.

The study at large found these results: How much clinical and demographic metadata was included differed by source and by participant, and the metadata was provided uncurated.

The germline V gene (reference sequence) supplies CDR1 LGHDT and CDR2 YNNKEL. Trimming at the junction amounts to 1 base on V and 5 bases on J, and the germline ends lie 14 bases apart. Inclusive of the bounding cysteine and phenylalanine, the CDR3 is 15 residues long. CDR3 DNA is the only sequence kept; it has 45 bases, read in frame from the first base. The TCR originated in a man between 60 and 75 years old who had recovered from COVID-19. Rearrangement joined TRBV3-1 (or the pseudogene TRBV3-2) to TRBJ1-2; the D gene cannot be resolved reliably. The sequencing input was PBMCs or T cells enriched from blood (not recorded which). The bases are TGTGCCAGCAGCCAAGGATACAGCTATAGATATGGCTACACCTTC. This is translated as CASSQGYSYRYGYTF.